This T cell receptor beta chain was recovered during a study of T cell responses to AZD1222 COVID-19 vaccine. Study observations and caveats: The donor group comprised mostly white British people and more females; the analysis possibly underestimated clonal diversity. Only six individuals given AZD1222 were seropositive at baseline. Among spike-specific TCRs, nearly half reportedly target unmutated variant regions. There were vaccine-associated CD4 TCRs across spike, dominant at 160-218 and 743-854.

Some clones are missing from TCRdb's copy, which holds only in-frame ones; the method was immunoSEQ multiplex PCR. The data show 90,000 or so clones, over 70% seen once. CDR3 size: 14 residues. Germline CDR1 SGHNT, CDR2 YENEEA. Trimming removed 5 bases from V and 5 bases from J; junction bases left unmatched: 3. As to this clone: The antigen is not known.

This sequence was found in an adult in good health. This chain uses TRBV11-3 with TRBJ2-1, with TRBD1 matching over 10 bases. The source was peripheral blood, collected on day 0 of AZD1222 vaccination. The CDR3 DNA reads TGTGCCAGCAGCCCGGGACAGGGGAACAATGAGCAGTTCTTC. Translated, it gives CASSPGQGNNEQFF.